One sample yielded the 5 T cell receptor beta chains listed below, sequenced in a study of blood T cell repertoires in COVID-19 (dated by TCRdb to between 2020 and 2021). The library came from the immunoSEQ multiplex PCR assay. TCRdb's version of the immuneACCESS table is confined to in-frame rearrangements and falls short of the full clone set. An unresolved V gene accounts for under half of the shortfall where checked; the remainder is of unknown origin. The sample contains roughly 260,000 clones, about 87% of them found a single time. The top ten hold about 4% of the sample. The sample consisted of peripheral blood. The receptors shown here come from a man in his 60s who had recovered from COVID-19.

The V call is TRBV9, the J call TRBJ1-1; 7 nucleotides match TRBD1. V lost 1 base, J lost 2 bases, and 5 bases stayed unmatched. The germline V gene encodes CDR1 SGDLS and CDR2 YYNGEE. This CDR3 comprises 15 residues. CDR3 loop: CASSVLGQKNTEAFF. Written as DNA, the CDR3 is TGTGCCAGCAGCGTACTGGGACAGAAAAACACTGAAGCTTTCTTT.

The genes are TRBV18 and TRBJ1-3; D gene ambiguous. Germline loops: CDR1 KGHSH, CDR2 LQKENI. Trimming removed 4 bases from V and 0 bases from J, with 13 bases in between. The CDR3 sequence is 16 residues long. CDR3 sequence reads: CASSQEALPSGNTIYF. CDR3 coding DNA: TGTGCCAGCTCACAGGAGGCCCTGCCCTCTGGAAACACCATATATTTT.

V is TRBV3-1 (or the pseudogene TRBV3-2) and J is TRBJ2-7; 9 nucleotides line up with TRBD2. The CDR3 totals 15 residues. V was clipped by 1 base and J by 6 bases; unmatched bases: 7. Looked up from germline, CDR1 is LGHDT and CDR2 is YNNKEL (reference sequence). The CDR3 is CASSQVFMTSGEQYF. As DNA, the CDR3 is TGTGCCAGCAGCCAAGTGTTCATGACTAGCGGCGAGCAGTACTTC.

This chain uses TRBV6-5 with TRBJ1-3; D is possibly TRBD1 (5 bases). The CDR3 is made up of 14 amino acids. The germline V and J ends were trimmed by 7 bases and 4 bases, with 14 bases remaining between them. Germline V CDR1 and CDR2: MNHEY, SVGAGI. The DNA of the CDR3 is TGTGCCAGCAAACGGGGGGGAGGCGGAAACACCATATATTTT. Translating it yields CASKRGGGGNTIYF.

With respect to this clone: The identical CDR3 is also encoded by other nucleotide sequences in the sample. This chain connects TRBV11-2 to TRBJ1-2; 8 bases line up with TRBD1. Germline assignment: CDR1 SGHAT and CDR2 FQNNGV. The CDR3 contains 15 residues. V shed 5 bases, J shed 0 bases, and the junction held 5 bases outside the gene matches. DNA for the CDR3: TGTGCCAGCAGCCCCGGACAGGGCACTAACTATGGCTACACCTTC. Translation: CASSPGQGTNYGYTF.